This T cell receptor (beta chain) originates from a study of beta chain features in type 1 diabetes. Study observations and caveats: Shortening that was moderate but significant affected the TCRB CDR3s of Type 1 diabetes patients in all four CD4+ subsets.

Only one count was recorded for this clone. What it binds is not known. cDNA synthesis used the whole RNA isolate, giving expressed TCRB sequences. Profiled with immunoSEQ multiplex PCR; TCRdb holds only in-frame clones, not every one. This sample carries about 220,000 clones, approximately 11% of them seen once, and the ten largest clones take over 1%. The V and J ends lost 2 bases and 8 bases, in that order; junction bases with no gene match: 6. The CDR3 is made up of 14 amino acids. CDR1 is MNHEY, CDR2 SVGAGI, per germline. The clonotype was recovered from a man younger than 30 in good health. The sequenced sample consisted of central memory CD4+ T cells from blood. The V and J genes are TRBV6-5 and TRBJ2-4; the match to TRBD1 covers 7 bases. This CDR3 reads CASSYTRQGHIQYF. For the CDR3, the DNA is TGTGCCAGCAGTTACACAAGACAGGGACACATTCAGTACTTC.